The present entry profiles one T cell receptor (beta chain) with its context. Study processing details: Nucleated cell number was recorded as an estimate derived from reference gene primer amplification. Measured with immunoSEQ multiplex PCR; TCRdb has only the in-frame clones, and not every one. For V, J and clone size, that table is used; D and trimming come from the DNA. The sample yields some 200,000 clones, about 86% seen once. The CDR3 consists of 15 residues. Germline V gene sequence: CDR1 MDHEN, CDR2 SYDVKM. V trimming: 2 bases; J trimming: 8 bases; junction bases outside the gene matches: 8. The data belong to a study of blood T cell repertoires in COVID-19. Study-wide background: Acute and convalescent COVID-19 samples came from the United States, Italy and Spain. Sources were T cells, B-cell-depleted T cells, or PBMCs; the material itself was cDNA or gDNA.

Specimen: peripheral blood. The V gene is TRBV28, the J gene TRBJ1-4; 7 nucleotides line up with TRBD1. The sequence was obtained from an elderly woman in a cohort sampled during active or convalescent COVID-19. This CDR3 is CASSLPQGTGEKLFF. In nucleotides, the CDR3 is TGTGCCAGCAGTTTACCACAGGGGACTGGAGAAAAACTGTTTTTT.